This T cell receptor beta chain is drawn from a study of blood T cell repertoires in COVID-19. As for the study in general: The origin of the acute and convalescent COVID-19 samples was the United States, Italy and Spain. T cells, B-cell-depleted T cells, or PBMCs provided the cDNA or gDNA that served as material.

This clone was seen only a few times. How the authors handled the data: Reference gene primers were amplified, and this amplification served to estimate nucleated cell counts. Measured with immunoSEQ multiplex PCR; TCRdb has only the in-frame clones, and not every one. V, J and clone size derive from that table, while D and trimming were established from the DNA sequence. The sample includes around 100,000 clones, roughly 80% seen only once; the top ten take about 7.3%. The clonotype was recovered from a woman aged 40 to 49 with acute or convalescent COVID-19. The sequenced material came from peripheral blood.

The CDR3 here is CASSREGAGNQPQHF. The CDR3, as DNA: TGTGCCAGCAGCCGAGAGGGGGCAGGAAATCAGCCCCAGCATTTT. The gene calls are TRBV11-2 and TRBJ1-5, with 7 bases aligning to TRBD1. CDR3 length: 15 residues. V lost 5 bases to trimming and J lost 4 bases; unmatched junction nucleotides: 8. Germline V gene lookup returns CDR1 SGHAT and CDR2 FQNNGV.